This is a list of T cell receptor beta chains from one sample in a study of T cells in localized non-small cell lung cancer. TCRdb keeps only in-frame clones here, not all; method: immunoSEQ multiplex PCR. The sample consists of approximately 70,000 clones, less than 90% of them appearing once. The source was peripheral blood, collected before any cancer treatment. Every receptor here comes from a male donor aged 60 or older with stage III squamous cell lung carcinoma. CDR3s leave out the opening cysteine and the closing phenylalanine or tryptophan.

>TRBJ2-3|TRBV7-9
ASSLGWDTDTQY
>TRBJ1-2|TRBV2
ASSYRQGYGYT
>TRBJ2-1|TRBV5-4
ASSSVFNEQF
>TRBJ1-1|TRBV5-6
ASSSTAGTPFSTEAF
>TRBJ2-5|TRBV27
ASSFQGDETQY
>TRBJ2-1|TRBV7-3
ASSPRGTSGSYNEQF
>TRBJ1-2|TRBV30
AWSPTGGVGYT
>TRBJ1-5|TRBV9
ASSEGQGFQPQH
>TRBJ1-1|TRBV7-9
ASSLVGGLEAF
>TRBJ2-5|TRBV29-1
SGLNQETQY
>TRBJ2-1|TRBV5-5
ASSRWMGGSYNEQF
>TRBJ1-1|TRBV6-6
ASRFRDEAF
>TRBJ2-5|TRBV9
ASSVGQLEETQY
>TRBJ1-5|TRBV2
ASSEDRTQAQPQH
>TRBJ1-2|TRBV6-5
ASSYSGGLEDGYT
>TRBJ2-1|TRBV5-6
ASRLGQGYYNEQF
>TRBJ2-2|TRBV6-4
ASSEEAGAGELF
>TRBJ1-2|TRBV7-2
ASSLERGLHGYT
>TRBJ2-6|TRBV11-2
ASSLVGISGANVLT
>TRBJ1-5|TRBV9
ASSALSGLNQPQH
>TRBJ1-6|TRBV9
ASSVGADLNSPLH
>TRBJ2-3|TRBV4-2
ASSKNRGGGQDTQY
>TRBJ2-7|TRBV4-1
ASSQDGAAVYEQY
>TRBJ1-6|TRBV4-2
ASSQDGGRTYNSPLH
>TRBJ2-6|TRBV5-6
ASSDGGANVLT
>TRBJ1-3|TRBV30
AWSVVGSGNTIY
>TRBJ1-6|TRBV21-1
ASSPSHGDGGHYNSPLH
>TRBJ1-1|TRBV4-3
ASSQEYPGPTEAF
>TRBJ2-5|TRBV29-1
STDSGGRGETQY
>TRBJ1-2|TRBV28
ASSLLAGGNYGYT